This T cell receptor (beta chain) was obtained from a study of T cells in Graves' hyperthyroidism and ophthalmopathy. Study in general: Blood from the periphery was taken at initial diagnosis, before any treatment. Study-wide results and caveats: The authors' 13 V-J model separated ophthalmopathy from stable hyperthyroidism.

CDR3 length equals 13 residues. The germline CDR1 and CDR2 sequences are LGHDT and YNNKEL (reference sequence). The V end was cut by 1 base, the J end by 5 bases, with 5 bases between. This clonotype was detected a few times. What it recognizes is unknown. Researchers amplified the TCR beta CDR3 regions from RNA transcripts. HTBI primers drove first-round RT-PCR of the TCR CDR3. MiXCR, applied by TCRdb to the multiplex PCR reads, yields one record per CDR3 protein. The sample yields roughly 420,000 distinct CDR3 sequences, around 14% seen once. The sequence was collected from a young woman with Graves' hyperthyroidism. This chain connects TRBV3-1 to TRBJ2-2; D unresolved. The sequenced sample was blood. This CDR3 reads CASSQARTGELFF. CDR3 nucleotide sequence: TGTGCCAGCAGCCAAGCAAGGACCGGGGAGCTGTTTTTT.